These 22 T cell receptor beta chains were all obtained from the same sample, sequenced in a study of blood T cells in healthy people across ages. Combining a sample-barcoded 5' primer with a J-beta primer mix, a second PCR ran for about 7 to 11 cycles. TCRdb redid the calling of the 5' RACE reads with MiXCR, one entry per CDR3 protein. Among roughly 650,000 distinct CDR3 sequences, 32% were seen once, and the ten largest hold approximately 15%. The sequenced sample consisted of blood. These receptors were taken from a woman aged 80 or older in good health.

This clonotype appeared many times. The chain is built from TRBV6-4 and TRBJ2-1; D gene unclear. With 0 bases removed from V and 11 bases from J, the gap between germline ends came to 11 bases. Germline CDR1 and CDR2: MRHNA and SNTAGT. This CDR3 comprises 13 residues. CDR3 protein: CASSDSNARKQFF. CDR3 sequence (DNA): TGTGCCAGCAGTGACTCGAACGCGAGAAAGCAGTTCTTC.

The chain has TRBV3-1 and TRBJ2-1; no firm D call. The CDR3 runs to 15 residues. V lost 2 bases and J lost 5, with 13 bases in between. Germline V gives CDR1 LGHDT, CDR2 YNNKEL (reference sequence). The CDR3 coding sequence is TGTGCCAGCAGCCAAAACGGGCCACCCAACAATGAGCAGTTCTTC. It codes for CASSQNGPPNNEQFF.

Worth noting for this clonotype: Since a much larger clone is just one base distant, this may be a read error. V is TRBV6-1 and J is TRBJ2-3; TRBD2 matches 7 bases. The CDR3 has 14 amino acids. CDR1 and CDR2 from the germline V gene are MNHNS and SASEGT. The CDR3 sequence: CASSRTSSPDTRYF. The CDR3 DNA reads TGTGCCAGCAGTCGGACTAGTTCCCCAGATACGCGGTATTTT.

This clonotype was detected ten times or more. This rearrangement joins TRBV4-2 to TRBJ2-3; D is perhaps TRBD2 (5 bases). V was cut by 2 bases and J by 6 bases, with 12 bases left in between. Germline V lookup: CDR1 LGHNA, CDR2 YNFKEQ. The CDR3 is made up of 14 amino acids. CDR3 amino acids: CASSQRYGGDTQYF. CDR3 nucleotides: TGTGCCAGCAGCCAACGCTACGGCGGGGATACGCAGTATTTT.

This clonotype occurred many times. The chain carries TRBV4-2 and TRBJ2-7; no clear D. CDR3 length equals 12 residues. CDR1 is LGHNA, CDR2 YNFKEQ, per germline. Between the trimmed V and J ends, which lost 1 base and 5 bases, there was a span of 6 bases. The CDR3 DNA reads as TGTGCCAGCAGCCAAGGTCATGACGAGCAGTACTTC. Translated: CASSQGHDEQYF.

This clonotype was seen at least ten times. The chain recombines TRBV6-2 or TRBV6-3 with TRBJ1-2; possibly TRBD1 for D (5 bases). There are 16 residues in the CDR3. Germline assignment: CDR1 MNHEY and CDR2 SVGEGT. The V gene lost 8 bases and the J gene lost 0 bases, with 19 bases spanning the gap. The CDR3 DNA reads as TGTGCCAGCGGCTCTTTCCGGGACGCTGCTAACTATGGCTACACCTTC. This gives the protein CASGSFRDAANYGYTF.

Turning to this clonotype: A read error may produce the germline difference seen at one junction end. The rearrangement joins TRBV10-3 to TRBJ2-7; 10 bases line up with TRBD2. Germline loops: CDR1 ENHRY, CDR2 SYGVKD. There are 13 residues in the CDR3. CDR3 sequence reads: CAITEREGYEQYF. The CDR3 DNA reads TGTGCCATCACTGAGCGGGAGGGCTACGAGCAGTACTTC.

The sample holds a few counts of this clonotype. V gene TRBV5-1 combines with J gene TRBJ2-3; 7 positions agree with TRBD1. There are 15 residues in the CDR3. V lost 5 bases and J lost 2; bases outside the gene matches: 8. The germline V gene encodes CDR1 SGHRS and CDR2 YFSETQ. In nucleotides, the CDR3 is TGCGCCAGCAGAAGTGGGACAGCGCCCACAGATACGCAGTATTTT. This encodes CASRSGTAPTDTQYF.

The V gene is TRBV7-4, the J gene TRBJ2-1; the D gene is possibly TRBD1 (5 bases). This CDR3 contains 14 residues. Trimming cost V 0 bases and J 6 bases, with 9 bases left between them. Germline assignment: CDR1 SGHVT and CDR2 SQSDAQ. CDR3 protein: CASSLACQGNEQFF. In nucleotides, the CDR3 is TGTGCCAGCAGCTTAGCTTGTCAGGGCAATGAGCAGTTCTTC.

On this clonotype itself: With a much larger clone just one base away, this may be a read error. The CDR3 is CASSWDRGTYGYTF. The CDR3, as DNA: TGCGCCAGCAGCTGGGACAGGGGGACCTATGGCTACACCTTC. The chain uses TRBV5-1 and TRBJ1-2, with 11 positions matching TRBD1. The CDR3 consists of 14 residues. Germline-derived CDR1 and CDR2 are SGHRS and YFSETQ. The ends lost 3 bases at V and 4 bases at J; junction bases unmatched: 2.

This rearrangement joins TRBV6-5 to TRBJ2-2, with 8 bases that match TRBD1. Germline values: CDR1 MNHEY, CDR2 SVGAGI. V shed 5 bases and J 4 bases; nucleotides not matched to a gene: 6. This CDR3 contains 15 residues. The DNA of the CDR3 is TGTGCCAGCAGTCCCCGGACAGGGTTCACCGGGGAGCTGTTTTTT. This encodes CASSPRTGFTGELFF.

Details on this clonotype: A much bigger clone sits one base away, suggesting this may be a read error. The CDR3 region has the DNA TGTGCCGGCAGCCAAGATCGAGGAGGGGATTACACCTTC. As protein: CAGSQDRGGDYTF. V is TRBV14 and J is TRBJ1-2; a possible D gene is TRBD1 (5 bases). Germline CDR1 SGHDN, CDR2 FVKESK. The CDR3 is 13 residues long.

The sample holds a few counts of this clonotype. The CDR3 nucleotides are TGCGCCAGCAGCCAAGATCCAGCGGGGGATTGGGGGACCCAGTACTTC. Translating gives CASSQDPAGDWGTQYF. V and J are TRBV4-1 and TRBJ2-7, with 8 positions matching TRBD2. The J call may be faulty, since TRBJ2-5 better matches the DNA end. This CDR3 is built from 16 residues. Germline CDR1 reads MGHRA; CDR2 reads YSYEKL.

This clonotype was seen ten or more times. The chain combines TRBV7-9 with TRBJ1-6; D ambiguous. Trimming pared 5 bases from V and 7 bases from J, leaving 12 bases between. CDR3 length: 14 residues. Germline V gives CDR1 SEHNR, CDR2 FQNEAQ (reference sequence). CDR3 protein: CASSLQDGNSPLHF. CDR3 nucleotide sequence: TGTGCCAGCAGCCTCCAGGACGGAAATTCACCCCTCCACTTT. The full variable domain, its missing parts supplied by reference TRBV7-9 and TRBJ1-6, is DTGVSQNPRHKITKRGQNVTFRCDPISEHNRLYWYRQTLGQGPEFLTYFQNEAQLEKSRLLSDRFSAERPKGSFSTLEIQRTEQGDSAMYLCASSLQDGNSPLHFGNGTRLTVT.

This clonotype showed up many times. V usage is TRBV20-1 and J usage is TRBJ2-7, with TRBD1 identical over 7 bases. V dropped 6 bases and J dropped 7; count of bases not matched to a gene: 12. The CDR3 has 13 amino acids. Germline V gene sequence: CDR1 DFQATT, CDR2 SNEGSKA (reference sequence). CDR3 protein: CSAVSQGWREQYF. The CDR3 DNA reads TGCAGTGCCGTATCACAGGGGTGGAGGGAGCAGTACTTC.

This clonotype was counted at least ten times. The chain is built from TRBV7-2 and TRBJ2-6; a weak D match, TRBD1 (5 bases). There are 20 residues in the CDR3. Trimming took 2 bases from V and 0 from J, leaving 20 bases between them. Germline V CDR1 and CDR2: SGHTA, FQGNSA. The CDR3 here is CASSLTLYRTESSGANVLTF. The CDR3 DNA reads TGTGCCAGCAGCTTAACCCTATACAGGACCGAGAGCTCTGGGGCCAACGTCCTGACTTTC.

The genes are TRBV7-6 and TRBJ2-2; D is perhaps TRBD1 (6 bases). V was shortened by 4 bases and J by 8 bases, with 11 bases between the two germline ends. The CDR3 runs 13 residues. Germline CDR1 is SGHVS and CDR2 is FNYEAQ. In DNA, the CDR3 is TGTGCCAGCAGCTCTGCAGGGGCGGGGGAGCTGTTTTTT. Translation gives CASSSAGAGELFF.

In its sample, this clonotype was seen many times. As DNA, the CDR3 is TGTGCCAGCAGCCAAGATTCACCCCTCCACTTT. Translation gives CASSQDSPLHF. The chain uses TRBV4-2 and TRBJ1-6; D is unclear. Germline V gene lookup returns CDR1 LGHNA and CDR2 YNFKEQ. The CDR3 consists of 11 residues. Trimming took 0 bases from V and 9 from J, leaving 0 bases between them.

This clonotype has a handful of counts. The chain employs TRBV2 and TRBJ2-2; D is ambiguous. From germline, CDR1 is SNHLY and CDR2 FYNNEI. The CDR3 runs to 13 residues. V gave up 6 bases and J gave up 7 bases, with 12 bases separating them. This CDR3 is CASRVRHLGELFF. CDR3 DNA sequence: TGTGCCAGCAGGGTCAGACACCTCGGGGAGCTGTTTTTT.

This clonotype was counted ten times or more. The chain links TRBV20-1 to TRBJ1-1; 11 nucleotides line up with TRBD1. Germline V gene data show CDR1 as DFQATT and CDR2 as SNEGSKA (reference sequence). The CDR3 contains 13 residues. J was trimmed by 5 bases and V by 6 bases; bases with no gene match: 5. The CDR3 DNA reads as TGCAGTGCCCCGGGACAGGGGGAAACTGAAGCTTTCTTT. Its protein product is CSAPGQGETEAFF.

As concerns this clonotype: A clone one base away is much larger, so this may be a read error. The chain recombines TRBV3-1 with TRBJ1-4, with a weak D call TRBD1 (5 bases). Germline CDR1 LGHDT, CDR2 YNNKEL (reference sequence). Trimming took off 0 bases at V and 10 bases at J, with 15 bases between the two ends. This CDR3 region has 15 residues. Here the CDR3 reads CASSQEGRVGGKLFF. CDR3 nucleotides: TGTGCCAGCAGCCAAGAGGGCAGGGTGGGGGGAAAACTGTTTTTT.

There are a few counts of this clonotype. The genes are TRBV7-3 and TRBJ2-2, with a possible D match to TRBD2 (7 bases). Germline CDR1 is SGHTA and CDR2 is FQGTGA. Trimming took 2 bases from V and 6 from J, leaving 13 bases between them. The CDR3 runs 15 residues. The CDR3 DNA reads as TGTGCCAGCAGCTTATCGGGGGGCAAGCCCGGGGAGCTGTTTTTT. Its translation: CASSLSGGKPGELFF.